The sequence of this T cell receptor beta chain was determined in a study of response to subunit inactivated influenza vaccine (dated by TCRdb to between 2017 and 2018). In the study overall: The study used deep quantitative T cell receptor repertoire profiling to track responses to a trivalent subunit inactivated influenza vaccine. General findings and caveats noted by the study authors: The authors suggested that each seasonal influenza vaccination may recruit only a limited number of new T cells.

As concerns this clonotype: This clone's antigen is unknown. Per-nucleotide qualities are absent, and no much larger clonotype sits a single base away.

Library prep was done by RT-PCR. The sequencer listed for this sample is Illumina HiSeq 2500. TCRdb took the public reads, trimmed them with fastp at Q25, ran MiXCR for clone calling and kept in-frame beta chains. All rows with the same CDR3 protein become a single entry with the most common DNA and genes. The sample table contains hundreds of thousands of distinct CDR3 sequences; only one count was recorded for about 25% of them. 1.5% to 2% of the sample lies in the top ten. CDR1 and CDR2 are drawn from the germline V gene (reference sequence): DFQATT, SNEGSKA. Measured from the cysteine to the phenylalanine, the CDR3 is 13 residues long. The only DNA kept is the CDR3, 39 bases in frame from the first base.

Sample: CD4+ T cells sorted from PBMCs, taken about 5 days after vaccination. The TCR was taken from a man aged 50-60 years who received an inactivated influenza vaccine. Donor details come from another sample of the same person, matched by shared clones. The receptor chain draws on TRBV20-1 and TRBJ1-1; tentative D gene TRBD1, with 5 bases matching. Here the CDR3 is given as CSTTRGRNTEAFF. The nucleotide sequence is TGCAGCACCACAAGGGGAAGGAACACTGAAGCTTTCTTT.